The source of this T cell receptor beta chain is a study of shared clonotypes between healthy human individuals. Between the trimmed V and J ends, which lost 2 bases and 2 bases, there was a span of 10 bases. The germline gives CDR1 MNHNS, CDR2 SASEGT. This CDR3 has 15 amino acids. Concerning this clone: Antigen: not known.

Method: immunoSEQ multiplex PCR; TCRdb's copy keeps in-frame clones and lacks some. The table has some 240,000 clones, approximately 65% seen once. Study findings and constraints: Sequencing depth was predicted to influence how clonotypes are shared among donors. Having only a few donors restricted how much genetic and exposure-history diversity was captured.

V and J are TRBV6-1 and TRBJ2-1, with a possible D match to TRBD1 (5 bases). The source of this sequence is a man under 40 in good health. Sequencing input: memory CD4+ T cells sorted from blood. The subset denotes: CD45RA-negative fraction. The chain's CDR3 is CASSESWGPYNEQFF. The CDR3 DNA reads as TGTGCCAGCAGTGAATCGTGGGGCCCCTACAATGAGCAGTTCTTC.